These 9 T cell receptor beta chains came from one sample sequenced in a study of blood T cell repertoires in COVID-19. Libraries were prepared by immunoSEQ multiplex PCR; TCRdb keeps only in-frame clonotypes and omits some of them. The sample lists approximately 63,000 clones, 86% occurring once. The sample consisted of peripheral blood. The receptors here all came from a woman of 80 years or more with acute or convalescent COVID-19.

This chain joins TRBV30 and TRBJ1-1; a weak D match, TRBD1 (6 bases). CDR1 and CDR2 (germline): GTSNPN, SVGIG (reference sequence). CDR3 length: 14 amino acids. Trimming stripped 2 bases from V and 5 bases from J, with 15 bases between. The DNA for the CDR3 is TGTGCCTGGAGTCCCGGGACACTTCAGACTGAAGCTTTCTTT. Protein sequence: CAWSPGTLQTEAFF. The entire variable domain, with the rest obtained from reference TRBV30 and TRBJ1-1, is as follows: SQTIHQWPATLVQPVGSPLSLECTVEGTSNPNLYWYRQAAGRGLQLLFYSVGIGQISSEVPQNLSASRPQDRQFILSSKKLLLSDSGFYLCAWSPGTLQTEAFFGQGTRLTVV.

The rearrangement uses TRBV27 and TRBJ2-1, with TRBD2 identical over 15 bases. The J segment lost 2 bases and the V segment lost 2 bases, leaving 4 bases of the junction unmatched. CDR3 length: 18 amino acids. Germline CDR1 MNHEY, CDR2 SMNVEV (reference sequence). The DNA of the CDR3 is TGTGCCAGCAGTTTAGTGGGACTAGCGGGAGGAACCTACAATGAGCAGTTCTTC. Translation gives CASSLVGLAGGTYNEQFF.

The CDR3 sequence: CASSPPGWSGGKAEAFF. The CDR3 DNA is TGTGCCAGCTCACCACCAGGGTGGTCGGGGGGCAAAGCGGAAGCTTTCTTT. This chain links TRBV18 with TRBJ1-1; tentative D call: TRBD1 (6 bases). This CDR3 has 17 amino acids. The V gene lost 0 bases and the J gene lost 8 bases, with 22 bases spanning the gap. Germline CDR1 reads KGHSH; CDR2 reads LQKENI.

The CDR3 protein is CASSEVGELFF. In DNA form, the CDR3 reads TGCGCCAGCAGCGAGGTCGGGGAGCTGTTTTTT. This chain links TRBV5-1 with TRBJ2-2; D is ambiguous. V lost 4 bases to trimming and J lost 7 bases, with 5 bases between them. Germline V gives CDR1 SGHRS, CDR2 YFSETQ. The CDR3 consists of 11 residues.

This clone came up a few times. The chain links TRBV13 to TRBJ1-1; 8 positions agree with TRBD1. V lost 5 bases, J lost 0 bases, and 2 bases stayed unmatched. The CDR3 runs to 14 residues. CDR1 and CDR2 from the germline V gene are PRHDT and FYEKMQ (reference sequence). The chain's CDR3 is CASSRTGLNTEAFF. The CDR3 DNA follows: TGTGCCAGCAGCCGGACAGGGCTGAACACTGAAGCTTTCTTT.

The V gene is TRBV29-1, the J gene TRBJ2-1, with D unclear. The CDR3 has 14 residues. CDR1 and CDR2 (germline): SQVTM, ANQGSEA. The ends were cut back, 7 bases at V and 9 bases at J, with 22 bases in the middle. The CDR3 is CSAGTILQSAEQFF. CDR3 in DNA: TGCAGCGCAGGCACTATCCTACAATCGGCTGAGCAGTTCTTC.

This clone was seen only a few times. The chain carries TRBV25-1 and TRBJ2-1, with D possibly being TRBD2 (6 bases). V shed 2 bases and J shed 3 bases, with 14 bases lying between them. CDR1 is MGHDK, CDR2 SYGVNS, per germline. The CDR3 runs to 16 residues. The CDR3 sequence is CASSEKSGGSYNEQFF. DNA of the CDR3: TGTGCCAGCAGTGAAAAATCTGGGGGGAGCTACAATGAGCAGTTCTTC.

This chain connects TRBV3-1 (or the pseudogene TRBV3-2) to TRBJ2-2; 7 positions match TRBD1. V lost 10 bases to trimming and J lost 1 base; unmatched junction nucleotides: 3. The CDR3 totals 13 residues. The germline CDR1 and CDR2 sequences are LGHDT and YNNKEL (reference sequence). CDR3 sequence (DNA): TGTGCCACCCGGACAGGGAACACCGGGGAGCTGTTTTTT. It encodes CATRTGNTGELFF.

The J gene is TRBJ2-2, the V gene TRBV18; 8 bases line up with TRBD2. Trimming removed 3 bases from V and 5 bases from J; junction bases left unmatched: 5. There are 15 residues in the CDR3. Germline CDR1 KGHSH, CDR2 LQKENI. CDR3 sequence reads: CASSPGLVRTGELFF. The CDR3 DNA reads as TGTGCCAGCTCACCGGGACTAGTTCGAACCGGGGAGCTGTTTTTT.